This TCR beta chain was sequenced during a study of T cell changes during pregnancy in multiple sclerosis. Data came from immunoSEQ multiplex PCR; TCRdb stores just in-frame clones and leaves some out. Here the sample spans some 110,000 clones, approximately 90% being singletons. The sequence derives from a female donor with multiple sclerosis, enrolled in a pregnancy study. Sequencing was performed on peripheral blood, taken in the third trimester of pregnancy.

This chain's CDR3 is CASSPRHPSSGGNGYTF. The CDR3 DNA is TGCGCCAGCAGCCCCCGCCATCCTTCCTCCGGCGGAAATGGCTACACCTTC. The chain carries TRBV5-1 and TRBJ1-2; D not resolved. The CDR3 covers 17 residues. Germline loops: CDR1 SGHRS, CDR2 YFSETQ. Trimming left V 4 bases short and J 6 bases short, with 25 bases between.